These 8 T cell receptor beta chains originate from one sample sequenced in a study of glioma-infiltrating T cells. Using RNA template, CDR3s of TCR alpha and beta were amplified with iRepertoire arm-PCR. TCRdb called the multiplex PCR reads again in MiXCR, with one record for every CDR3 protein. The data contain 170,000 or so distinct CDR3 sequences, around 40% of them singletons. The sequenced material came from glioma tissue, nonneoplastic brain tissue, or PBMCs (not recorded which). The receptors here all came from a human donor with low-grade glioma or glioblastoma, undergoing nonglioma brain surgery, or in good health (not recorded which).

This clonotype was recorded once. The V call is TRBV14, the J call TRBJ2-3; the D is unclear. Germline V gene sequence: CDR1 SGHDN, CDR2 FVKESK. The CDR3 is 15 amino acids. V lost 4 bases and J lost 2, with 13 bases in between. The CDR3 protein is CASSPRCGSTDTQYF. For the CDR3, the DNA is TGTGCCAGCAGCCCCCGGTGCGGATCCACAGATACGCAGTATTTT.

With respect to this clonotype: A much larger clone lies one base from this, so it may be a read error. V is TRBV20-1 and J is TRBJ1-6; 7 bases are shared with TRBD1. Germline CDR1 DFQATT, CDR2 SNEGSKA (reference sequence). V gave up 4 bases and J gave up 10 bases; unmatched junction bases: 13. This CDR3 region has 15 residues. CDR3 DNA: TGCAGTGCTACCCTTGGGGAGGGGGCACGGTCACCCCTCCACTTT. Its translation is CSATLGEGARSPLHF.

This clonotype was detected ten times or more. V gene TRBV6-1 combines with J gene TRBJ2-5; D not certain. Germline CDR1 MNHNS, CDR2 SASEGT. Trimming took off 5 bases at V and 2 bases at J, with 12 bases between the two ends. The CDR3 runs 14 residues. This chain's CDR3 is CASSSRVLQETQYF. In DNA, the CDR3 is TGTGCCAGCAGTTCTAGAGTCCTACAAGAGACCCAGTACTTC.

This clonotype occurred a few times. The gene calls are TRBV5-1 and TRBJ2-7; D might be TRBD1 (6 bases). Trimming stripped 8 bases from V and 5 bases from J, with 17 bases between. Germline V CDR1 and CDR2: SGHRS, YFSETQ. This CDR3 spans 13 amino acids. CDR3 amino acids: CASHKGDGNEQYF. CDR3 DNA: TGCGCCAGTCACAAGGGGGATGGAAACGAGCAGTACTTC.

Ten or more counts support this clonotype. The V and J genes are TRBV27 and TRBJ2-5; no definite D call. The germline V gene encodes CDR1 MNHEY and CDR2 SMNVEV (reference sequence). The germline V and J ends were trimmed by 2 bases and 0 bases, with 4 bases remaining between them. The CDR3 consists of 13 residues. The CDR3 spells CASSLAYQETQYF. DNA for the CDR3: TGTGCCAGCAGTTTAGCGTACCAAGAGACCCAGTACTTC.

This rearrangement joins TRBV28 to TRBJ2-1; 8 positions match TRBD1. Germline assignment: CDR1 MDHEN and CDR2 SYDVKM. V dropped 8 bases and J dropped 3; count of bases not matched to a gene: 9. This CDR3 has 15 residues. CDR3 residues: CASGVTGDYYNEQFF. The DNA for the CDR3 is TGTGCCAGCGGCGTGACAGGGGATTACTACAATGAGCAGTTCTTC.

The chain couples TRBV6-1 to TRBJ1-5; perhaps TRBD1 as D (6 bases). The CDR3 has 14 amino acids. Deletions cut 3 bases from V and 4 bases from J, with 10 bases between. The germline V gene encodes CDR1 MNHNS and CDR2 SASEGT. CDR3 in amino acids: CASSDRGPNQPQHF. The CDR3 DNA reads as TGTGCCAGCAGTGACAGGGGCCCTAATCAGCCCCAGCATTTT.

To note about this clonotype: A junction end diverges from the germline sequence, so it may reflect a read error. The V gene is TRBV3-1, the J gene TRBJ2-5; the match to TRBD2 covers 11 bases. The germline V gene has CDR1 LGHDT and CDR2 YNNKEL (reference sequence). This CDR3 is built from 15 residues. CDR3 DNA sequence: TGTGCCAGCAGCCCACTAGCGGGAGTAAAAGAGACCCATTACTTC. This translates into CASSPLAGVKETHYF.